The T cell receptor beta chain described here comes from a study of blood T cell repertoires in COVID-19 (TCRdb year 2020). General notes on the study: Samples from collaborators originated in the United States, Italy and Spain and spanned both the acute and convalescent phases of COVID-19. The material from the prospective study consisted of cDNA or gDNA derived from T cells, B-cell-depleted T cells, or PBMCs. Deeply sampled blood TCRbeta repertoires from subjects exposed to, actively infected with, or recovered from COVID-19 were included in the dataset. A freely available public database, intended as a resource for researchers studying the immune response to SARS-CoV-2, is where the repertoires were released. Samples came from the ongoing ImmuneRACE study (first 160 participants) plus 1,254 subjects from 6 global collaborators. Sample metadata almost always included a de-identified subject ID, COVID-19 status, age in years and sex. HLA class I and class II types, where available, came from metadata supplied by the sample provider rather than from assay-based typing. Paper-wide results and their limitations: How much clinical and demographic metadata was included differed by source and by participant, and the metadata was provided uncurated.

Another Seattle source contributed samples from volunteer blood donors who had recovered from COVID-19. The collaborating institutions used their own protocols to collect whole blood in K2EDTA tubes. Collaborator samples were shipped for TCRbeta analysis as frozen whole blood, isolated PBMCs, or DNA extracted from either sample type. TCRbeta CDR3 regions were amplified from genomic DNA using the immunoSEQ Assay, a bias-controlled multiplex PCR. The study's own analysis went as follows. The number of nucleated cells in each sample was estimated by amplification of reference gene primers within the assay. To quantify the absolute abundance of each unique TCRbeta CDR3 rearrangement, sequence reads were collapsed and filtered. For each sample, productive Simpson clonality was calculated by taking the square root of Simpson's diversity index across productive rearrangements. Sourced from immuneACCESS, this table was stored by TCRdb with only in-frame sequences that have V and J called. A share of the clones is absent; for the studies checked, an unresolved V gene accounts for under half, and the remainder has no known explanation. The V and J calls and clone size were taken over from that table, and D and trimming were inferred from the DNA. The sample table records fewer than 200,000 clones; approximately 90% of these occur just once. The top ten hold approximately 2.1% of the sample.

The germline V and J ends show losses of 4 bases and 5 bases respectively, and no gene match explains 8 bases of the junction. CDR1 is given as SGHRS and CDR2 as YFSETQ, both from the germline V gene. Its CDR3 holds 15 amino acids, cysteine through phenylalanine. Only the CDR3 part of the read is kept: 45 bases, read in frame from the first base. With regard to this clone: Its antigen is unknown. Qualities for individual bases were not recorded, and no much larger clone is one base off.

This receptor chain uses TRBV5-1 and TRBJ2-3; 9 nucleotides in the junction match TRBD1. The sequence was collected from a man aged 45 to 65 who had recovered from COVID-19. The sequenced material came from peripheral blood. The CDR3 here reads CASSGGQGRGDTQYF. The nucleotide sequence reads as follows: TGCGCCAGCAGCGGTGGACAGGGGCGGGGAGATACGCAGTATTTT.